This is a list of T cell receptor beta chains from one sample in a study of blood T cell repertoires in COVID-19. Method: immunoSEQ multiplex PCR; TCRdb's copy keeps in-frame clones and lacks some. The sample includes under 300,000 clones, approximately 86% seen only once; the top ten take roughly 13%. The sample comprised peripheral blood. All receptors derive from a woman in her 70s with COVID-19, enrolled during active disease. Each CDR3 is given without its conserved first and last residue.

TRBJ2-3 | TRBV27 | ASNRLLAGGEDTQY
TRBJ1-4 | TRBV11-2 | ASSSPPGLSTGASEKLF
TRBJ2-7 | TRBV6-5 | ASSPRDRSFHEQY
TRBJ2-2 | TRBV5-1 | ASSFGLADTGELF
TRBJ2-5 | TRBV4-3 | ASSQDRLVETQY
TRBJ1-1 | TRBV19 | ATLRDSPNLEAF
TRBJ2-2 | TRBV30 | AGLKRGGRTGELF
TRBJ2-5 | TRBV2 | ASKGGTSQETQY
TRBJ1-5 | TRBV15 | ATSREQGNSNQPQH
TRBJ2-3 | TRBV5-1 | ASSSPTGADTQY
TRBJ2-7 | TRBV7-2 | ASSLVVTGTGGREQY
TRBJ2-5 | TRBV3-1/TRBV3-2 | ASSQGQGGTQY
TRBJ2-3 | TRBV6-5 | ASSTTSGSDTQY
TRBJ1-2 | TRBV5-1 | ASSLVAQGYGYT
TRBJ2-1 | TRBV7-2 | ASSLLSGGIYNEQF
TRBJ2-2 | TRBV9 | ASSSREQGETGELF
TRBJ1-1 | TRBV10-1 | ASTKEGF
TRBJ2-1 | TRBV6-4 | ASSVGELNEQF
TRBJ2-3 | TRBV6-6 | ASRSPLAGRADTQY
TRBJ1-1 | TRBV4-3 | ASSQGTGGARAEAF
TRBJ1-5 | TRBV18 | ASSLDTGGNQPQH
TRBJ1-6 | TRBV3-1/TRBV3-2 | ASSQSGTGKASPLH
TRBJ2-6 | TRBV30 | AWSVLGSGANVLT
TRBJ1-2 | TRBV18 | ASSPQGQTGYGYT
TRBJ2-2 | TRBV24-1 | ATSDLVGTGELF
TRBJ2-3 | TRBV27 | ASSLSGRGFTDTQY
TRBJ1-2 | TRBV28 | ASSLNPGTGTYGYT
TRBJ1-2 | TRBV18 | ASSPRTEGGYT
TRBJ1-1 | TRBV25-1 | ASSGLTEAF
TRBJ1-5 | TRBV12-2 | ASHDLGQPQH
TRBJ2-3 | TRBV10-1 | ASSESLEDTQY
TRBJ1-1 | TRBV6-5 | ASSPPLANTEAF
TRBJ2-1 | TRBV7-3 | ASSNGGSSSYNEQF
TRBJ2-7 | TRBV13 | ASSLGQEAYEQY
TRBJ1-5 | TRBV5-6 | ASSSRWAYTNSNQPQH
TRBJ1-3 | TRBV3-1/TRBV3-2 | ASSHVGVSGNTIY
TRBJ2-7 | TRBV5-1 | ASSVRDGVRGEQY
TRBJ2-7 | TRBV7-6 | ASSLGEVYEQY
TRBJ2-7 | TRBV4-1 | ASSQGDRAGDEQY
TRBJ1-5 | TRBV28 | ASRGYRGGQPQH
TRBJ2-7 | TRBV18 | ASSPGTAPYEQY
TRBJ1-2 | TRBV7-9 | ASSLAPSLAYGYT
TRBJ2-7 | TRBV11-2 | ASSSSRRTGEQY
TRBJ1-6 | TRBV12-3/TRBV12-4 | ASGGEGNSPLH
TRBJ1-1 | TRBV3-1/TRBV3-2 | ASSHQAAQAF
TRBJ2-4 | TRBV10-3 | AISGDSENIQY
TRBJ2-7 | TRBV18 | ASSPPSRGGYEQY
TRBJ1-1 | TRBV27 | ASSLSIQGEAF
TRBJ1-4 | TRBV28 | ASRGQGAVEKLF
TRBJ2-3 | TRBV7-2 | ASSLGLAGADTQY
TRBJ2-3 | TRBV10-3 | AISLQGEDTQY
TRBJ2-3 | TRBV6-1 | ASSDLVGGTDTQY
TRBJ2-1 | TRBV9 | ASSPGAAAYNEQF
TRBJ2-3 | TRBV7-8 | ASSLARRSWHTDTQY